The T cell receptor beta chain described here comes from a study of blood T cells in healthy people across ages. This CDR3 has 14 amino acids. With V trimmed by 6 bases and J by 8 bases, 6 bases remained unmatched. This clonotype was observed at least ten times. The second PCR ran roughly 6 to 11 cycles with a sample-barcoded 5' primer and J-beta primers. TCRdb redid the calling of the 5' RACE reads with MiXCR, one entry per CDR3 protein. The sample consists of about 650,000 distinct CDR3 sequences, about 50% of them appearing once. This clonotype was sampled from a woman of 80 years or more in good health. Sequenced sample: blood. The chain joins TRBV12-3 or TRBV12-4 to TRBJ2-1, with 11 bases fitting TRBD2. This CDR3 is CASRLAGALDEQFF. CDR3 in DNA: TGTGCCAGCAGACTAGCGGGAGCCTTAGATGAGCAGTTCTTC.